A single sample gave rise to the 13 T cell receptor beta chains below, sequenced in a study of shared clonotypes between healthy human individuals. CD8 cells classed as naive were CD45RO-negative and positively selected for CCR7, excluding terminally differentiated effector memory CD45RA+ cells. Sequenced by immunoSEQ multiplex PCR; TCRdb stores in-frame clones only, minus some. The data show roughly 2,000,000 clones, with about 95% seen just once and approximately 1% held by the top ten. Source material: naive CD8+ T cells sorted from blood. The source is a man younger than 30 in good health.

In this sample, this clone turned up once. The genes are TRBV10-3 and TRBJ2-7; possibly TRBD1 or TRBD2 for D (5 bases each). Germline V gene data show CDR1 as ENHRY and CDR2 as SYGVKD. The V end lost 6 bases, the J end lost 0 bases, and 21 bases lay between the germline ends. This CDR3 has 17 amino acids. CDR3 amino acids: CAISEGNQVKGSYEQYF. The CDR3 region has the DNA TGTGCCATCAGCGAGGGGAATCAGGTAAAAGGCTCCTACGAGCAGTACTTC.

The CDR3 loop reads CASSPKPGHGGYEQYF. The CDR3, as DNA: TGCGCCAGCAGCCCAAAGCCGGGACATGGGGGATACGAGCAGTACTTC. The rearrangement joins TRBV4-1 to TRBJ2-7; D might be TRBD1 (6 bases). V was pared by 4 bases and J by 4 bases, with 20 bases between. Germline lookup yields CDR1 MGHRA and CDR2 YSYEKL. The length of the CDR3 is 16 residues.

V gene TRBV4-1 combines with J gene TRBJ2-5; possible D gene TRBD2, 6 bases. This CDR3 region has 15 residues. The ends were cut back, 1 base at V and 4 bases at J, with 13 bases in the middle. Looked up from germline, CDR1 is MGHRA and CDR2 is YSYEKL. The CDR3 loop reads CASSQGTLGGETQYF. DNA for the CDR3: TGCGCCAGCAGCCAAGGGACATTGGGGGGAGAGACCCAGTACTTC.

V usage is TRBV10-1 and J usage is TRBJ2-7; D is possibly TRBD1 (6 bases). V lost 6 bases and J 2 bases, leaving 11 bases between the germline ends. This CDR3 is built from 13 residues. Germline V gives CDR1 WNHNN, CDR2 SYGVQD (reference sequence). CDR3 amino acids: CASSRDTTYEQYF. CDR3 DNA: TGCGCCAGCAGCCGGGACACGACCTACGAGCAGTACTTC.

This sequence joins TRBV18 and TRBJ2-3; possibly TRBD1 for D (5 bases). Germline CDR1 KGHSH, CDR2 LQKENI. V lost 3 bases and J lost 1, with 11 bases in between. This CDR3 is 15 amino acids long. This CDR3 reads CASSPAEGGTDTQYF. In nucleotides, the CDR3 is TGTGCCAGCTCACCCGCGGAAGGGGGCACAGATACGCAGTATTTT.

The sample holds one count of this clone. This chain joins TRBV6-1 and TRBJ2-2; 12 bases agree with TRBD2. The trim removed 6 bases at V and 4 bases at J, leaving 3 bases unmatched. The CDR3 is 15 amino acids. The germline V gene has CDR1 MNHNS and CDR2 SASEGT. The DNA of the CDR3 is TGTGCCAGCAGCCAACTAGCGGGGGGCACCGGGGAGCTGTTTTTT. The encoded protein is CASSQLAGGTGELFF.

The rearrangement uses TRBV4-3 and TRBJ2-5, with TRBD1 as a possible D gene (5 bases). Between the trimmed V and J ends, which lost 2 bases and 5 bases, there was a span of 9 bases. The CDR3 runs to 13 residues. Germline lookup yields CDR1 LGHNA and CDR2 YSLEER. CDR3 sequence (DNA): TGCGCCAGCAGCCAACAGGGATCCGAGACCCAGTACTTC. Translation gives CASSQQGSETQYF.

V gene TRBV4-1 combines with J gene TRBJ2-5; 7 bases fit TRBD2. The CDR3 consists of 15 residues. Per germline, CDR1 MGHRA and CDR2 YSYEKL. V was clipped by 4 bases and J by 3 bases; unmatched bases: 8. Here the CDR3 DNA reads TGCGCCAGCAGCCCACTGGGGGGGAAGGAAGAGACCCAGTACTTC. Protein: CASSPLGGKEETQYF.

The table lists this clone with a few counts. The V and J genes are TRBV7-9 and TRBJ2-7, with a weak D call TRBD1 (5 bases). The CDR3 consists of 13 residues. The V gene lost 8 bases and the J gene lost 7 bases, with 18 bases spanning the gap. Germline-derived CDR1 and CDR2 are SEHNR and FQNEAQ (reference sequence). The CDR3 here is CASRMTERVEQYF. CDR3 DNA sequence: TGTGCCAGCCGAATGACAGAAAGAGTGGAGCAGTACTTC.

This chain connects TRBV15 to TRBJ2-1; 7 nucleotides line up with TRBD2. CDR3 length equals 17 residues. J lost 1 base, V lost 3 bases, and 9 bases had no gene match. Germline-derived CDR1 and CDR2 are LNHNV and YYDKDF (reference sequence). The CDR3 spells CATSSEPGLRSYNEQFF. The CDR3 DNA follows: TGTGCCACCAGCAGCGAACCGGGACTAAGATCCTACAATGAGCAGTTCTTC.

The chain has TRBV10-3 and TRBJ1-1; the D is unclear. Germline lookup yields CDR1 ENHRY and CDR2 SYGVKD. The CDR3 runs to 11 residues. Trimming left V 6 bases short and J 7 bases short, with 9 bases between. The DNA of the CDR3 is TGTGCCATCAGCGCGGGTAGTGAAGCTTTCTTT. As protein: CAISAGSEAFF.

The genes are TRBV28 and TRBJ1-6; 7 positions match TRBD1. CDR3 size: 14 residues. Germline V gives CDR1 MDHEN, CDR2 SYDVKM. V lost 6 bases to trimming and J lost 9 bases; unmatched junction nucleotides: 8. The CDR3 DNA follows: TGTGCCAGCAGCCCAGTAGGGGGCGGTTCACCCCTCCACTTT. It is translated as CASSPVGGGSPLHF.

Note on this clone: This sample also contains other DNA sequences that code for the same CDR3. This chain uses TRBV9 with TRBJ2-5; D not resolved. The V and J ends lost 0 bases and 3 bases respectively, with 9 bases between them. Germline CDR1 SGDLS, CDR2 YYNGEE. This CDR3 has 14 amino acids. The CDR3 nucleotides read TGTGCCAGCAGCGTAGGTGGCACGGAAGAGACCCAGTACTTC. Protein sequence: CASSVGGTEETQYF.